The present T cell receptor beta chain was sequenced within a study of PD-1 blockade in classical Hodgkin lymphoma. Study conclusions and caveats: Newly diagnosed patients reportedly trailed healthy donors in baseline TCR diversity. Prior therapy or disease activity may underlie the repertoire differences, whose causes remain undefined.

As to this clone: Its antigen is unknown.

V dropped 10 bases and J dropped 7 bases, with 19 bases sitting between them. Germline V gene data show CDR1 as ENHRY and CDR2 as SYGVKD. The CDR3 totals 14 residues. Sample time point: newly diagnosed, previously untreated cHL patient sample. Magnetic negative selection served to purify CD4+ T cells out of PBMCs that had been thawed. Untreated, newly diagnosed classical Hodgkin lymphoma PBMCs were used for comparison. TCRdb keeps only in-frame clones here, not all; method: immunoSEQ multiplex PCR. The sample has about 32,000 clones, 88% seen once. Sequencing input: CD4+ T cells from blood. The clonotype was recovered from a human donor with classical Hodgkin lymphoma. The chain links TRBV10-3 to TRBJ2-2; TRBD2 is a possible D gene (6 bases). The CDR3 is CATRYGTVGGELFF. The CDR3 DNA is TGTGCCACTCGGTACGGGACTGTTGGCGGGGAGCTGTTTTTT.